The clone carrying this T cell receptor (beta chain) was detected only a few times. The target antigen is unknown. This record belongs to a study of T-cell memory formation after mild COVID-19. It was 5'RACE with constant-segment primers that produced the TCR alpha and TCR beta cDNA libraries, which carried sample barcodes and UMIs. TCRdb re-called the 5' RACE reads through MiXCR, storing one row per CDR3 protein. The data show 560,000 or so distinct CDR3 sequences, 15% to 20% seen once. Study results and caveats: Clones contracting over day 15 to 85 were CD4/CD8 balanced, with later expanders leaning CD4+. Clones which contracted sat mainly in CM and EM if CD4+, and in EMRA if CD8+.

Sequencing was performed on PBMCs or a T cell subset sorted from them (not recorded which). The TCR comes from an adult woman who had mild COVID-19 (a few samples of this study predate the infection). Cell type and time point are not known.

This CDR3 reads CSVEVWGPGGNTIYF. CDR3 DNA sequence: TGCAGCGTTGAAGTATGGGGGCCCGGTGGAAACACCATATATTTT. V and J are TRBV29-1 and TRBJ1-3; perhaps TRBD1 as D (6 bases). This CDR3 contains 15 residues. Trimming shortened V by 1 base and J by 3 bases, and 13 bases separated the two germline ends. CDR1 is SQVTM and CDR2 is ANQGSEA in the germline V gene. The full variable domain, completed using reference TRBV29-1 and TRBJ1-3, is SAVISQKPSRDICQRGTSLTIQCQVDSQVTMMFWYRQQPGQSLTLIATANQGSEATYESGFVIDKFPISRPNLTFSTLTVSNMSPEDSSIYLCSVEVWGPGGNTIYFGEGSWLTVV.